This TCR beta chain was sequenced for a study of cytomegalovirus exposure and HLA in healthy donors. The germline CDR1 and CDR2 sequences are SGHAT and FQNNGV. There are 15 residues in the CDR3. The V segment lost 5 bases and the J segment 2 bases; nucleotides outside the gene matches: 6. Primers: 60 Vbeta forward and 13 Jbeta reverse. Clones were read by immunoSEQ multiplex PCR, and TCRdb kept only the in-frame ones, dropping some. The table records 90,000 to 110,000 clones, 75% to 85% of them present only once. This clone appeared once. The TCR was taken from a man aged 18 to 30 in good health and CMV-seronegative. The specimen sequenced was PBMCs. This chain uses TRBV11-2 with TRBJ2-3; 8 bases are shared with TRBD1. The CDR3: CASSHGQGHTDTQYF. The CDR3 region has the DNA TGTGCCAGCAGCCACGGACAGGGTCACACAGATACGCAGTATTTT.